This TCR beta chain was obtained from a study of post-analysis software for immune sequencing data. The study, taken as a whole, reports: With F measure, samples from one preparation batch clustered together strongly. Controls' normalized Chao1 diversity significantly exceeded that of multiple sclerosis patients.

Of note for this clonotype: Its antigen remains unknown.

Unique molecular identifiers had been added to the TCR beta cDNA libraries. Input populations of about 0.85 to 11 million T cells gave rise to some 500,000 cDNA molecules. TCRdb fed the PCR reads into MiXCR, producing one record per CDR3 protein. This sample has hundreds of thousands of distinct CDR3 sequences, with approximately 53% found just once. The source is a girl between 10 and 17 years old with multiple sclerosis. The sample taken for sequencing was blood.

The CDR3 nucleotides are TGTGCCAGCAGCGGAGGCGGCAGGGCCATCGCGGATACGCAGTATTTT. Its translation: CASSGGGRAIADTQYF. The chain carries TRBV28 and TRBJ2-3; either TRBD1 or TRBD2 may supply D (5 bases each). V was clipped by 6 bases and J by 6 bases, with 22 bases between them. CDR1 MDHEN and CDR2 SYDVKM come from the germline V gene. The CDR3 is 16 amino acids.